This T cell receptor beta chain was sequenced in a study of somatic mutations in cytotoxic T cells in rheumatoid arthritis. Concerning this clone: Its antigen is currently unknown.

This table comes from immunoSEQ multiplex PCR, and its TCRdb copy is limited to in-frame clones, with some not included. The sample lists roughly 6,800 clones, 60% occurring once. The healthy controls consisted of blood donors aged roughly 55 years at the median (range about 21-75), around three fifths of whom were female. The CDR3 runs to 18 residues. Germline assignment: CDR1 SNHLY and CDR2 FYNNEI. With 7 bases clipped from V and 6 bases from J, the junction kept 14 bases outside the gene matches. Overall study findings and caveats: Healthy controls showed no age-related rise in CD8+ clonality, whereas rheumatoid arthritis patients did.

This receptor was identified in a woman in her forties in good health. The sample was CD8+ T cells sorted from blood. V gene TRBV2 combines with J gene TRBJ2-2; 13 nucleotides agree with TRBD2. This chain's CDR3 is CASKSRLATSGRSGELFF. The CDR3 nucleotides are TGTGCCAGCAAGTCCCGGCTCGCGACTAGCGGGAGGTCCGGGGAGCTGTTTTTT.